This T cell receptor (beta chain) is from a study of T cell repertoires in cytomegalovirus infection. TCRdb re-derived calls from the reads in MiXCR, one entry per CDR3 protein. The sample has 100,000 or so distinct CDR3 sequences; around a quarter are singletons. This clonotype was picked up many times. The trim removed 6 bases at V and 4 bases at J, leaving 6 bases unmatched. The germline V gene has CDR1 SGDLS and CDR2 YYNGEE. This CDR3 region has 14 residues. The sample was CD8+ T cells from PBMCs. The chain joins TRBV9 to TRBJ1-5; 8 bases match TRBD1. The receptor's source is a human donor in good health (CMV status not recorded). Some clones in this sample may be carry-over from other donors' samples. The CDR3 sequence: CASNEGQGNQPQHF. Written as DNA, the CDR3 is TGTGCCAGCAATGAAGGACAGGGAAATCAGCCCCAGCATTTT. Full variable domain (remainder filled in from reference TRBV9 and TRBJ1-5): DSGVTQTPKHLITATGQRVTLRCSPRSGDLSVYWYQQSLDQGLQFLIQYYNGEERAKGNILERFSAQQFPDLHSELNLSSLELGDSALYFCASNEGQGNQPQHFGDGTRLSIL.